Here is one T cell receptor beta chain with its context. This CDR3 spans 15 amino acids. The germline V gene has CDR1 SGHVS and CDR2 FQNEAQ. Trimming removed 1 base from V and 4 bases from J, with 13 bases in between. This sample stems from a study of T cell responses to AZD1222 COVID-19 vaccine. Here immunoSEQ multiplex PCR was the method, and the copy in TCRdb shows in-frame clones only, minus some. The sample consists of around 110,000 clones, about 86% of them appearing once. The chain employs TRBV7-8 and TRBJ1-1, with D hard to call. The source material was peripheral blood, sampled on day 0 of AZD1222 vaccination. This receptor was identified in an adult in good health. CDR3 bases: TGTGCCAGCAGCTTAGAGGCAGCCTCGGGCACTGAAGCTTTCTTT. Encoded protein: CASSLEAASGTEAFF.